The clone carrying this T cell receptor (beta chain) was observed many times. Combining iRepertoire HTBI primers with Arm-PCR of CDR3 regions, the authors built TCR beta libraries. TCRdb fed the multiplex PCR reads into MiXCR, producing one record per CDR3 protein. This table holds 500,000 to 700,000 distinct CDR3 sequences, approximately 15% found once. Time point in this sample: newly diagnosed GD, antithyroid drugs for less than 3 months. PBMC RNA served as the TCR library source. The source of the sample is a study of regulatory T cells in long-lasting Graves disease. Trimming shortened V by 6 bases and J by 8 bases, and 23 bases separated the two germline ends. The CDR3 consists of 16 residues. The germline V gene encodes CDR1 SNHLY and CDR2 FYNNEI. Separately, the same data were catalogued under a study of T cells in Graves' hyperthyroidism and ophthalmopathy.

Sequencing was performed on peripheral blood mononuclear cells (PBMCs), taken at new diagnosis, from a patient treated with antithyroid drugs. This clonotype was sampled from a young woman with Graves disease. The J gene is TRBJ1-3, the V gene TRBV2; the D gene is possibly TRBD1 (6 bases). CDR3 in DNA: TGTGCCAGCAGCGTAGGGGGTCCTGCGGTAGGGGACACCATATATTTT. Protein: CASSVGGPAVGDTIYF. Together with reference TRBV2 and TRBJ1-3, the CDR3 gives the full variable domain: EPEVTQTPSHQVTQMGQEVILRCVPISNHLYFYWYRQILGQKVEFLVSFYNNEISEKSEIFDDQFSVERPDGSNFTLKIRSTKLEDSAMYFCASSVGGPAVGDTIYFGEGSWLTVV.